The 24 T cell receptor delta chains below were found in one sample sequenced in a study of gamma-delta chains in newborns, infants, children. TCRdb reapplied CATT to the reads. The table has 2,200 or so delta-chain clones, about 1.5% seen once. Specimen: blood. These receptors originate from a child who was a newborn, infant or young child, either healthy, febrile or measles-vaccinated (not recorded which).

By proportion, this clone is medium-sized (0.01 to 0.1%). TCRdb records a much larger clone's protein for this DNA, with a difference at residue 17 that likely arises from a read error; the protein given is the translation of the DNA. Other nucleotide sequences in the sample specify the same CDR3. The gene calls are TRDV1 and TRDJ1, with 10 bases lining up with TRDD3. From germline, CDR1 is TSWWSYY and CDR2 QGS. CDR3 length: 22 amino acids. After removal of 2 bases from V and 3 bases from J, the junction contained 24 bases not matched to a gene. In DNA, the CDR3 is TGTGCTCTTGGGGAAGTCCAATCCTACCCAGTGGGGGATACAGGGTACGCCGATAAACTCATCTTT. Protein sequence: CALGEVQSYPVGDTGYADKLIF.

Points on this clone: A far larger clone is a single base away, which makes a read error likely. The sample has other DNA sequences that encode this CDR3 too. CDR3 sequence (DNA): TGTGCCTGTGACACCGGACACATAGTTGGGGTCCCTACGTCGAGGGGATACGGCGATAAACTCATCTTT. Its protein product is CACDTGHIVGVPTSRGYGDKLIF. The rearrangement joins TRDV2 to TRDJ1; TRDD3 agrees at 9 bases. Trimming at V came to 0 bases and at J to 4 bases, leaving 29 bases not matched to a gene. The germline V gene encodes CDR1 GEAIGNYY and CDR2 EKD. The CDR3 length is 23 residues.

This clone counts as large. The genes are TRDV1 and TRDJ1; the match to TRDD3 covers 10 bases. J was trimmed by 0 bases and V by 5 bases; bases with no gene match: 15. This CDR3 has 19 amino acids. CDR1 is TSWWSYY, CDR2 QGS, per germline. CDR3 loop: CALGNYWGIHRTDTDKLIF. The CDR3 nucleotides read TGTGCTCTTGGGAACTACTGGGGGATCCACCGGACCGACACCGATAAACTCATCTTT.

Note on this clone: The protein that TCRdb holds for this DNA derives from a much larger clone and differs from the translated DNA at residue 12, which likely indicates a read error; the protein shown here is translated from the DNA. This sequence joins TRDV1 and TRDJ1; 9 bases line up with TRDD3. The CDR3 spans 19 residues. V lost 1 base and J lost 1; bases outside the gene matches: 13. Germline lookup yields CDR1 TSWWSYY and CDR2 QGS. The CDR3 loop is CALGEPTSYWGTPTDKLIF. CDR3 in DNA: TGTGCTCTTGGGGAACCAACATCCTACTGGGGGACACCCACCGATAAACTCATCTTT.

By frequency in the sample, this clone is medium-sized. V gene TRDV1 combines with J gene TRDJ1; D is perhaps TRDD2 (6 bases). Germline V gives CDR1 TSWWSYY, CDR2 QGS. V shed 0 bases and J shed 0 bases, with 17 bases lying between them. The CDR3 has 18 amino acids. CDR3 sequence (DNA): TGTGCTCTTGGGGAACTCATCCTACCCGGCCCCCACACCGATAAACTCATCTTT. Residues: CALGELILPGPHTDKLIF.

This clone was detected only a few times. This may arise from a read error, as a much more abundant clone is one base away. The same CDR3 can be traced to other DNA sequences in this sample. This sequence joins TRDV1 and TRDJ1; 11 bases map to TRDD3. This CDR3 comprises 22 residues. Germline CDR1 reads TSWWSYY; CDR2 reads QGS. In DNA form, the CDR3 reads TGTGCTCTTGGGGCCGCAGGCCTTCCCCTGCCCTGGGGGATACAGTACACCGATAAACTCATCTTC. This encodes CALGAAGLPLPWGIQYTDKLIF.

The sample holds a few counts of this clone. A much larger clone lies a single base off, so this may be a read error. Additional DNA sequences in this sample encode the identical CDR3. The chain recombines TRDV1 with TRDJ1; a possible D gene is TRDD3 (6 bases). The CDR3 runs to 23 residues. In germline, CDR1 is TSWWSYY, CDR2 QGS. Trimming stripped 3 bases from V and 2 bases from J, with 37 bases between. The CDR3 sequence is CALGDRTLPLWYWAASGTDKLIF. Here the CDR3 DNA reads TGTGCTCTTGGGGATCGGACTCTTCCCCTATGGTACTGGGCGGCGTCGGGGACCGATAAACTCATCTTT.

As to this clone: A much bigger clone sits one base away, suggesting this may be a read error. The chain recombines TRDV1 with TRDJ1; perhaps D is TRDD2 or TRDD3 (9 bases each). TCRdb lists no J gene, so it was determined here by aligning the DNA to germline. The length of the CDR3 is 20 residues. CDR1 is TSWWSYY, CDR2 QGS, per germline. Between the trimmed V and J ends, which lost 4 bases and 6 bases, there was a span of 33 bases. The CDR3 sequence is CALGAGIRRPSYGDTHKLIF. DNA for the CDR3: TGTGCTCTTGGGGCAGGGATCAGAAGGCCTTCCTACGGGGATACGCATAAACTCATCTTT.

In regard to this clone: The mismatch at residue 11 between this DNA's translation and the TCRdb protein of a much larger clone likely reflects a read error; the protein shown is translated from the DNA. The V gene is TRDV1, the J gene TRDJ1; 7 nucleotides match TRDD3. Germline-derived CDR1 and CDR2 are TSWWSYY and QGS. Trimming removed 0 bases from V and 6 bases from J; junction bases left unmatched: 25. CDR3 size: 21 residues. In DNA form, the CDR3 reads TGTGCTCTTGGGGAACTGGCTCTCCCATCCCAATGCCTTTTGGGGGAGAATAAACTCATCTTT. Its translation is CALGELALPSQCLLGENKLIF.

As to this clone: TCRdb lists the protein of a much larger clone for this DNA, which differs at residue 3, so this is likely a read error; the protein given here is translated from the DNA itself. The chain uses TRDV2 and TRDJ1; D is perhaps TRDD3 (5 bases). The J gene, left out of TCRdb, was set here by checking the DNA against germline. The CDR3 is made up of 15 amino acids. Germline lookup yields CDR1 GEAIGNYY and CDR2 EKD. The CDR3, as DNA: TGTGCCCGTGACACCGGGGTGGGGTACACCGATAAACTCATCTTT. Protein sequence: CARDTGVGYTDKLIF.

Turning to this clone: TCRdb's listed protein matches a much larger clone and diverges from this DNA's translation at residue 13, likely through a read error; the protein shown comes from the DNA. The rearrangement links TRDV3 to TRDJ1, with 10 bases lining up with TRDD3. The germline V gene encodes CDR1 TVYSNPD and CDR2 GDNSRS (reference sequence). This CDR3 is built from 15 residues. CDR3 DNA: TGTGCCTCCGACGTACTGGGGGATGACACCGATAAACACATCTTT. This encodes CASDVLGDDTDKHIF.

Turning to this clone: The translation of this DNA and the TCRdb protein of a much larger clone differ at residue 15, probably owing to a read error; the protein shown here is translated from the DNA. This rearrangement joins TRDV2 to TRDJ1, with TRDD3 matching 8 bases. Germline V CDR1 and CDR2: GEAIGNYY, EKD. The CDR3 runs to 16 residues. DNA for the CDR3: TGTGCCTGTGGACCTGGGGGACGCCGCCACACCGATAAACTCACCTTT. Translation: CACGPGGRRHTDKLTF.

By frequency in the sample, this clone is medium-sized. With a far larger clone one base away, a read error is the likely cause. Other DNA sequences within the sample encode an identical CDR3. The gene calls are TRDV1 and TRDJ1; 10 nucleotides agree with TRDD3. Germline V gene sequence: CDR1 TSWWSYY, CDR2 QGS. The CDR3 is 22 residues long. This CDR3 is CALGEVQSYPVGDTGYTDKLIF. The DNA for the CDR3 is TGCGCTCTTGGGGAAGTCCAATCCTACCCAGTGGGGGATACAGGGTACACCGATAAACTCATCTTT.

Details on this clone: TCRdb pairs this DNA with a much larger clone's protein that differs at residue 17, likely a read error; the protein shown was translated from the DNA. The rearrangement joins TRDV1 to TRDJ1; 11 positions agree with TRDD3. The CDR3 sequence is 21 residues long. Per the germline V gene, CDR1 is TSWWSYY and CDR2 is QGS. CDR3 amino acids: CALGEPPAPMGDTPYTNKLIF. CDR3 bases: TGTGCTCTTGGGGAACCTCCCGCTCCGATGGGGGATACGCCTTACACCAATAAACTCATCTTT.

This clone was counted between two and nine times. The likely explanation is a read error, given a far larger clone one base away. Other DNA sequences in this sample translate to the same CDR3. J is TRDJ1 and V is TRDV2, with 9 bases that match TRDD3. Germline V gene data show CDR1 as GEAIGNYY and CDR2 as EKD. This CDR3 comprises 16 residues. This chain's CDR3 is CACDQSTGGHTDKLIF. In nucleotides, the CDR3 is TGTGCCTGTGACCAGAGTACTGGGGGACACACCGACAAACTCATCTTT.

Note on this clone: The translation of this DNA and the TCRdb protein of a much larger clone differ at residue 20, probably owing to a read error; the protein shown here is translated from the DNA. Different DNA sequences within this sample yield the same CDR3. This sequence joins TRDV1 and TRDJ1; TRDD3 aligns across 10 bases. The CDR3 has 22 amino acids. Germline CDR1 and CDR2: TSWWSYY and QGS. CDR3 DNA sequence: TGTGCTCTTGGGGAAGTCCAATCCTACCCAGTGGGGGATACAGGGTACACCGATAAAATCATCTTT. This translates into CALGEVQSYPVGDTGYTDKIIF.

There are a few counts of this clone. The protein recorded in TCRdb matches a much larger clone and deviates from this DNA's translation at residue 9, suggesting a read error; the protein here is obtained by translating the DNA. This chain uses TRDV2 with TRDJ1; 8 bases map to TRDD3. CDR3 length: 17 amino acids. Germline V CDR1 and CDR2: GEAIGNYY, EKD. The ends lost 2 bases at V and 1 base at J; junction bases unmatched: 11. The CDR3: CACDSGWGMRGTDKLIF. The CDR3 nucleotides are TGTGCCTGTGACAGCGGATGGGGGATGCGGGGCACCGATAAACTCATCTTT.

By sample share, this clone is medium-sized. This chain links TRDV3 with TRDJ1; 10 bases are shared with TRDD3. The germline V gene has CDR1 TVYSNPD and CDR2 GDNSRS (reference sequence). Trimming took 4 bases from V and 3 from J; bases not matched to a gene: 20. There are 18 residues in the CDR3. The CDR3 protein is CASFLPPQLGDWADKLIF. The CDR3, as DNA: TGTGCCTCCTTCCTTCCTCCACAACTGGGGGATTGGGCCGATAAACTCATCTTT.

This clone was counted only a few times. With only one base between it and a far larger clone, this is likely a read error. Other DNA sequences in this sample translate to the same CDR3. The CDR3 DNA sequence: TGTGCCTGTGACCAGAGCACTGGGGGACACACCGATAAACTCATCTTT. Protein: CACDQSTGGHTDKLIF. This chain connects TRDV2 to TRDJ1; 9 bases fit TRDD3. With 3 bases clipped from V and 0 bases from J, the junction kept 7 bases outside the gene matches. Germline CDR1 and CDR2: GEAIGNYY and EKD. The CDR3 extends over 16 amino acids.

This clone was observed a handful of times. One end of the junction is discordant with germline, which a read error may explain. Other nucleotide sequences in the sample specify the same CDR3. The genes are TRDV1 and TRDJ1, with 10 positions matching TRDD3. This CDR3 has 21 amino acids. Germline CDR1 TSWWSYY, CDR2 QGS. DNA for the CDR3: TGTGCTCTTGGGGAAGTCCCTTTTTACTGGGGGATTTCTCGATCCACCGACAAACTCATCTTT. It translates to CALGEVPFYWGISRSTDKLIF.

On this clone: The protein TCRdb lists belongs to a much larger clone and differs from this DNA's translation at residue 14, which points to a read error; the protein shown is made from the DNA. The chain has TRDV1 and TRDJ1, with 7 bases that match TRDD3. The CDR3 consists of 19 residues. V lost 2 bases to trimming and J lost 4 bases; unmatched junction nucleotides: 19. The V gene's germline CDR1 is TSWWSYY and CDR2 QGS. The CDR3: CALGEAGYVWGPYIDKLIF. The CDR3 DNA sequence: TGTGCTCTTGGGGAAGCCGGGTACGTCTGGGGGCCGTACATCGATAAACTCATCTTT.

By share, this clone ranks as medium-sized. Other DNA sequences from this sample encode an identical CDR3 as well. The chain is built from TRDV1 and TRDJ1, with 8 bases fitting TRDD3. This CDR3 has 16 residues. Germline V gene sequence: CDR1 TSWWSYY, CDR2 QGS. The V segment lost 2 bases and the J segment 8 bases; nucleotides outside the gene matches: 13. Here the CDR3 reads CALGEMSVRGDRKLIF. DNA for the CDR3: TGTGCTCTTGGGGAAATGTCCGTTCGGGGGGATAGGAAACTCATCTTT.

This clone is labeled large. Within the sample, other DNA sequences also encode this same CDR3. The V and J genes are TRDV1 and TRDJ1; 13 bases agree with TRDD3. This CDR3 has 23 residues. Germline trimming cut 0 bases from V and 10 bases from J; bases unmatched to any gene: 29. Germline V CDR1 and CDR2: TSWWSYY, QGS. The chain's CDR3 is CALGELAAYGNYWGIRQDGGLIF. The DNA of the CDR3 is TGTGCTCTTGGGGAACTAGCTGCCTACGGTAACTACTGGGGGATACGTCAAGACGGAGGACTCATCTTT.

The table lists this clone with a few counts. Since a far larger clone is one base different, this is likely a read error. This sample includes further DNA sequences coding for the same CDR3. The V and J genes are TRDV2 and TRDJ3, with D hard to call. The CDR3 has 13 amino acids. Germline CDR1 reads GEAIGNYY; CDR2 reads EKD. In DNA, the CDR3 is TGCGCCTGCCCCCCCTGGGACACCCGACAGATGTTTTTC. Its translation: CACPPWDTRQMFF.